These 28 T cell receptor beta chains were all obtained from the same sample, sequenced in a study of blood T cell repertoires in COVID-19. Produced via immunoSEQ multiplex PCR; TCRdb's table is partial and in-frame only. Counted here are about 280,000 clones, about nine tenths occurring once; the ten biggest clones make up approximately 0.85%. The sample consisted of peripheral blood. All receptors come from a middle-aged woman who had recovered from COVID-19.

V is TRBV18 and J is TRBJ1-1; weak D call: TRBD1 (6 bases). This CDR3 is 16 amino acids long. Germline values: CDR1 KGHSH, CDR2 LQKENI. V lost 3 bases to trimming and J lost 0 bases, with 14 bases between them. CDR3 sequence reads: CASSPDSKVVNTEAFF. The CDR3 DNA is TGTGCCAGCTCACCGGACAGCAAGGTGGTGAACACTGAAGCTTTCTTT.

The CDR3 sequence is CASSGDSGTSGGTKDEQYF. Here the CDR3 DNA reads TGTGCCAGCAGCGGGGATTCCGGGACTAGCGGGGGTACCAAGGACGAGCAGTACTTC. The chain employs TRBV9 and TRBJ2-7; TRBD2 aligns across 14 bases. The CDR3 consists of 19 residues. V lost 3 bases and J lost 5; bases outside the gene matches: 16. The V gene's germline CDR1 is SGDLS and CDR2 YYNGEE.

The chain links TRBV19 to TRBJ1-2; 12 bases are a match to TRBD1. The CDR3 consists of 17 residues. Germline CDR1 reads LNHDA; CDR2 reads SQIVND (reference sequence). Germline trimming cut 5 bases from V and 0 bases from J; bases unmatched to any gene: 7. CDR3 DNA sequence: TGTGCCAGTAGTCTTCACCGGGACAGGGGGCCTAACTATGGCTACACCTTC. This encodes CASSLHRDRGPNYGYTF.

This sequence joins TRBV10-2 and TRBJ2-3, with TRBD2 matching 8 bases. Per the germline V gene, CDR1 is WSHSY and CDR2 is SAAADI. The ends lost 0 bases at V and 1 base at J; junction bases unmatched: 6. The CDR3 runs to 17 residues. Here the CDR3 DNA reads TGCGCCAGCAGTGAGTCGGCGTCGGGAGGGGGCACAGATACGCAGTATTTT. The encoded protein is CASSESASGGGTDTQYF.

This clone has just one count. The CDR3 loop is CASSQGESEQYF. The CDR3 DNA follows: TGTGCCAGCAGCCAAGGAGAATCCGAGCAGTACTTC. This sequence joins TRBV3-1 (or the pseudogene TRBV3-2) and TRBJ2-7, with D unresolved. This CDR3 has 12 residues. V lost 1 base and J 6 bases, leaving 7 bases between the germline ends. CDR1 is LGHDT and CDR2 is YNNKEL in the germline V gene (reference sequence).

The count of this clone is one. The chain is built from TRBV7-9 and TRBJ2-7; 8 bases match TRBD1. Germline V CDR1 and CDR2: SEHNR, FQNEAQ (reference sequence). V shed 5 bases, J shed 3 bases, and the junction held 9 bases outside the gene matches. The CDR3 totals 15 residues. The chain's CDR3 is CASSPGTGPHYEQYF. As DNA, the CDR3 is TGTGCCAGCAGCCCCGGGACAGGACCCCACTACGAGCAGTACTTC. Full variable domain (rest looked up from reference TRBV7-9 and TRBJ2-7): DTGVSQNPRHKITKRGQNVTFRCDPISEHNRLYWYRQTLGQGPEFLTYFQNEAQLEKSRLLSDRFSAERPKGSFSTLEIQRTEQGDSAMYLCASSPGTGPHYEQYFGPGTRLTVT.

The CDR3 region has the DNA TGTGCCAGCAGTTTATCGACAGGGCAAGAGACCCAGTACTTC. It codes for CASSLSTGQETQYF. The rearrangement joins TRBV27 to TRBJ2-5; 7 nucleotides agree with TRBD1. Germline V lookup: CDR1 MNHEY, CDR2 SMNVEV (reference sequence). The CDR3 covers 14 residues. Trimming took 0 bases from V and 2 from J; bases not matched to a gene: 0.

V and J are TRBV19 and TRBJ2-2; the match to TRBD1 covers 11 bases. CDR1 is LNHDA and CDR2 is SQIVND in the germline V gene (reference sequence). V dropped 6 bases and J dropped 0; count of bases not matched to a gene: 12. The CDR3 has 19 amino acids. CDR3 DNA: TGTGCCAGTAGGGACAGGGGGCAGTCTAGCGGAACGAACACCGGGGAGCTGTTTTTT. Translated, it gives CASRDRGQSSGTNTGELFF.

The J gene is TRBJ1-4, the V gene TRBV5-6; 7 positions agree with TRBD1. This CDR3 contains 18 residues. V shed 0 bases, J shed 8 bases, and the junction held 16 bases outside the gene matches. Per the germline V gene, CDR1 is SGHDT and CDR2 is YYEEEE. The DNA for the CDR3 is TGTGCCAGCAGCTTGGTCCGGACAGGCCTAATTGAACAGGAAAAACTGTTTTTT. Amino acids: CASSLVRTGLIEQEKLFF.

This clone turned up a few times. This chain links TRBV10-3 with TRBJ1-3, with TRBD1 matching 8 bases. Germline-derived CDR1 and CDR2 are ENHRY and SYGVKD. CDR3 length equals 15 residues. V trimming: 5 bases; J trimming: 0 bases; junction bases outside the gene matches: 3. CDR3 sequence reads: CAISPTGGSGNTIYF. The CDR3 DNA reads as TGTGCCATCAGTCCCACAGGGGGCTCTGGAAACACCATATATTTT.

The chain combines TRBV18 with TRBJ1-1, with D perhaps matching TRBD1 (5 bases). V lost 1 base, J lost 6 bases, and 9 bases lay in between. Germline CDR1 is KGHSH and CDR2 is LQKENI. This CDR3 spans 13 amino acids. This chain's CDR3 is CASSPQGNAEAFF. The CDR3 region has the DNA TGTGCCAGCTCACCACAGGGGAATGCTGAAGCTTTCTTT.

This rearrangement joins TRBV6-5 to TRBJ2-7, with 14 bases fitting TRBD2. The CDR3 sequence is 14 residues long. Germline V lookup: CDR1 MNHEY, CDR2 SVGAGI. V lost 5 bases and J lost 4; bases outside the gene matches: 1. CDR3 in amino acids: CASSRTSGGYEQYF. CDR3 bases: TGTGCCAGCAGTCGGACTAGCGGGGGGTACGAGCAGTACTTC.

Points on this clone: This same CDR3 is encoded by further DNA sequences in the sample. The CDR3 loop is CASSPTSNYEQYF. CDR3 coding DNA: TGTGCCAGCTCACCAACTAGCAACTACGAGCAGTACTTC. The chain is built from TRBV18 and TRBJ2-7, with D possibly matching TRBD2 (6 bases). The germline V gene encodes CDR1 KGHSH and CDR2 LQKENI. Trimming cost V 2 bases and J 3 bases, with 8 bases left between them. This CDR3 contains 13 residues.

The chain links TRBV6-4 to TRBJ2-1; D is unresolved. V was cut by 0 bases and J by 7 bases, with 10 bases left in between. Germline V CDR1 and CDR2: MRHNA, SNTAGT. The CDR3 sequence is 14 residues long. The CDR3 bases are TGTGCCAGCAGTGACTCAGCGCTCCCAAATGAGCAGTTCTTC. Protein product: CASSDSALPNEQFF.

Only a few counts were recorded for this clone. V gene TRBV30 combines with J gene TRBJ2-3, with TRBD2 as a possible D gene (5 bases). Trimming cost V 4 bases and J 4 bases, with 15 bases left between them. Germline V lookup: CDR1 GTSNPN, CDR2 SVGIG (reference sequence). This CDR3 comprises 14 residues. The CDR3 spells CAWTHGSVADTQYF. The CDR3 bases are TGTGCCTGGACCCACGGTAGCGTGGCAGATACGCAGTATTTT.

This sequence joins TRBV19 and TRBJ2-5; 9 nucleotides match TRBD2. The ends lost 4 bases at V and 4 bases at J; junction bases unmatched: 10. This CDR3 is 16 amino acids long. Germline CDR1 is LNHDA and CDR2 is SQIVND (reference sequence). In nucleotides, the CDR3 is TGTGCCAGTAGTAGCGGGAGGGACCCCATTGGAGAGACCCAGTACTTC. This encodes CASSSGRDPIGETQYF.

The CDR3 here is CAWNNGGGPRMNDEQYF. As DNA, the CDR3 is TGTGCCTGGAATAACGGGGGAGGGCCCAGGATGAACGACGAGCAGTACTTC. The chain is built from TRBV30 and TRBJ2-7; 7 bases are a match to TRBD2. Germline V gene data show CDR1 as GTSNPN and CDR2 as SVGIG (reference sequence). Trimming took 4 bases from V and 5 from J; bases not matched to a gene: 20. The CDR3 loop spans 17 amino acids.

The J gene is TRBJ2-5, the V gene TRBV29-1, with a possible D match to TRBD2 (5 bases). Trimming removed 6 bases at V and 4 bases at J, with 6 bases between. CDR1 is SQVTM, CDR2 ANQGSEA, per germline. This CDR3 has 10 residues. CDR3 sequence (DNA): TGCAGCGTGGGAGTAGAGACCCAGTACTTC. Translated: CSVGVETQYF. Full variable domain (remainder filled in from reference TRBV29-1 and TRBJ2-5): SAVISQKPSRDICQRGTSLTIQCQVDSQVTMMFWYRQQPGQSLTLIATANQGSEATYESGFVIDKFPISRPNLTFSTLTVSNMSPEDSSIYLCSVGVETQYFGPGTRLLVL.

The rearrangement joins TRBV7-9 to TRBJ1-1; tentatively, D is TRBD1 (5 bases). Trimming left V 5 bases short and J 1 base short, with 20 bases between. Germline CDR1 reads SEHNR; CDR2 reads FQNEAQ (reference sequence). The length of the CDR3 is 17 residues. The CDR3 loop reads CASSPRPGLQPNTEAFF. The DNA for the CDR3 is TGTGCCAGCAGCCCTAGACCGGGACTCCAGCCGAACACTGAAGCTTTCTTT.

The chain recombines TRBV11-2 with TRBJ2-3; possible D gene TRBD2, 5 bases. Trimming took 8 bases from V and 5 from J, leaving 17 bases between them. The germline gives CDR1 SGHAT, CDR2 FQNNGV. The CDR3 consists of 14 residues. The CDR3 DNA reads TGTGCCAGCTCCACCCCCAGTGGGAGAGATACGCAGTATTTT. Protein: CASSTPSGRDTQYF.

Written as DNA, the CDR3 is TGTGCCAGCAGCCTCCCCAGTTACATTCAGTACTTC. It translates to CASSLPSYIQYF. This chain links TRBV7-2 with TRBJ2-4; no clear D gene. The CDR3 runs to 12 residues. V was trimmed by 5 bases and J by 8 bases, leaving 10 bases between them. The germline CDR1 and CDR2 sequences are SGHTA and FQGNSA. Based on the CDR3 plus reference TRBV7-2 and TRBJ2-4, the full variable domain is GAGVSQSPSNKVTEKGKDVELRCDPISGHTALYWYRQSLGQGLEFLIYFQGNSAPDKSGLPSDRFSAERTGGSVSTLTIQRTQQEDSAVYLCASSLPSYIQYFGAGTRLSVL.

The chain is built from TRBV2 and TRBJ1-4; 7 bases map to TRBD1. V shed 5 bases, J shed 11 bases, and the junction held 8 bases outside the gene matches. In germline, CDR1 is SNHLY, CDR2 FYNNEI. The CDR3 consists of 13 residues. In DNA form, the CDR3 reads TGTGCCAGCAGTCCGACAGGGTTTGAGAAACTGTTTTTT. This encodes CASSPTGFEKLFF.

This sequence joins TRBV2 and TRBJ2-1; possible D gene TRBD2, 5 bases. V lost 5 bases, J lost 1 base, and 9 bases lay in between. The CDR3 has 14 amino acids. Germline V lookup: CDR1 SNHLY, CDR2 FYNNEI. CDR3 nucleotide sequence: TGTGCCAGCAGTACCAGCGGATCCTACAATGAGCAGTTCTTC. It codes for CASSTSGSYNEQFF. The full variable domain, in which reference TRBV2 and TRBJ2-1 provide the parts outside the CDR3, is EPEVTQTPSHQVTQMGQEVILRCVPISNHLYFYWYRQILGQKVEFLVSFYNNEISEKSEIFDDQFSVERPDGSNFTLKIRSTKLEDSAMYFCASSTSGSYNEQFFGPGTRLTVL.

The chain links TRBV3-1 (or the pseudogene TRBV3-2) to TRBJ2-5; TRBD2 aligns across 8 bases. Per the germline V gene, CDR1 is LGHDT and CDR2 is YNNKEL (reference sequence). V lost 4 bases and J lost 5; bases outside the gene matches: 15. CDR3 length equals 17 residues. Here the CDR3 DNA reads TGTGCCAGCAGCCCCCGAGGAAGAGCGGGGGTCTTGGAGACCCAGTACTTC. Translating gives CASSPRGRAGVLETQYF.

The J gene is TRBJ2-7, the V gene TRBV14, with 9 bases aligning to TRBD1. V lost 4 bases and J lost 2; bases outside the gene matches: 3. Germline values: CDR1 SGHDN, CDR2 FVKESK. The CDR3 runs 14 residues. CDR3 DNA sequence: TGTGCCAGCAGCCGGACAGGGGAAACCTACGAGCAGTACTTC. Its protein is CASSRTGETYEQYF. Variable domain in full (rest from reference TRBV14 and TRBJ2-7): EAGVTQFPSHSVIEKGQTVTLRCDPISGHDNLYWYRRVMGKEIKFLLHFVKESKQDESGMPNNRFLAERTGGTYSTLKVQPAELEDSGVYFCASSRTGETYEQYFGPGTRLTVT.

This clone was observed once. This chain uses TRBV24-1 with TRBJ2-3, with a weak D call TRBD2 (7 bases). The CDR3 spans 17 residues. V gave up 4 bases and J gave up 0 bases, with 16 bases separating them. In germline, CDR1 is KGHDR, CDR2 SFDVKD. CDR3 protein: CATSDPSKGGSTDTQYF. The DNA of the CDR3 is TGTGCCACCAGTGACCCGAGCAAGGGGGGGAGCACAGATACGCAGTATTTT.

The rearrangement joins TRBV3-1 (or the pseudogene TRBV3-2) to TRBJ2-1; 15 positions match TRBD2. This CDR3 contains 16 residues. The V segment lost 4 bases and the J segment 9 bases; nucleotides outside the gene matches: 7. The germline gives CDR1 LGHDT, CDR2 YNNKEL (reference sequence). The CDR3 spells CASSRGLAGGPGEQFF. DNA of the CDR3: TGTGCCAGCAGCCGAGGACTAGCGGGAGGGCCGGGTGAGCAGTTCTTC.

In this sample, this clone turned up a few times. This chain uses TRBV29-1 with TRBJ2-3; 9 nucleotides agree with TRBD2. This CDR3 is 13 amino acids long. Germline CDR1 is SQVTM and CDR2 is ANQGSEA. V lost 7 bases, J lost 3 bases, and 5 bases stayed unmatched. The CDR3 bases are TGCAGCGCTCGACTAGCGGTTACAGATACGCAGTATTTT. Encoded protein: CSARLAVTDTQYF.